This T cell receptor (beta chain) emerged from a study of blood T cell repertoires in COVID-19. Study background: T cells, B-cell-depleted T cells, or PBMCs supplied cDNA or gDNA.

The CDR3 extends over 14 amino acids. CDR1 is SGHNT and CDR2 is YENEEA in the germline V gene. Trimming pared 3 bases from V and 8 bases from J, leaving 16 bases between. Method: immunoSEQ multiplex PCR; TCRdb's copy keeps in-frame clones and lacks some. This sample has 350,000 to 400,000 clones, with 70% to 90% found just once. What was sequenced was peripheral blood. The clonotype originates from a woman aged 25 to 39 with COVID-19, enrolled during active disease. This chain uses TRBV11-3 with TRBJ1-1; tentatively, D is TRBD1 (6 bases). The CDR3 DNA sequence: TGTGCCAGCAGCTTTCGGACTCCGCAGGGGGAAGCTTTCTTT. Protein product: CASSFRTPQGEAFF.